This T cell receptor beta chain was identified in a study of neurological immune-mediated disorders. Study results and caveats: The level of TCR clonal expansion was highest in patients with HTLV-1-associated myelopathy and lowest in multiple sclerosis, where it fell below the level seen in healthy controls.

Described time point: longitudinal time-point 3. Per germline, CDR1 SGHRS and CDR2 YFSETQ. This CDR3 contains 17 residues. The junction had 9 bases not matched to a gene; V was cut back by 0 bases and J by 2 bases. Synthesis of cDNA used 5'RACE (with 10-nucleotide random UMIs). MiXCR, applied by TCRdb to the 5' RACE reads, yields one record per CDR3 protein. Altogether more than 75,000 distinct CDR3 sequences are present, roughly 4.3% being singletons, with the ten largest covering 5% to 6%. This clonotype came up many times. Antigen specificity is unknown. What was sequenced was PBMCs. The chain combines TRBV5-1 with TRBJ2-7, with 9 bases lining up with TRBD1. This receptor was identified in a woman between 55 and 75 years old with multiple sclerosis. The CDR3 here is CASSLGVAGTGPYEQYF. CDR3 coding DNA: TGCGCCAGCAGCTTGGGAGTCGCCGGGACAGGGCCCTACGAGCAGTACTTC. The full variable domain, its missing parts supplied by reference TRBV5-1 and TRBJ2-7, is KAGVTQTPRYLIKTRGQQVTLSCSPISGHRSVSWYQQTPGQGLQFLFEYFSETQRNKGNFPGRFSGRQFSNSRSEMNVSTLELGDSALYLCASSLGVAGTGPYEQYFGPGTRLTVT.